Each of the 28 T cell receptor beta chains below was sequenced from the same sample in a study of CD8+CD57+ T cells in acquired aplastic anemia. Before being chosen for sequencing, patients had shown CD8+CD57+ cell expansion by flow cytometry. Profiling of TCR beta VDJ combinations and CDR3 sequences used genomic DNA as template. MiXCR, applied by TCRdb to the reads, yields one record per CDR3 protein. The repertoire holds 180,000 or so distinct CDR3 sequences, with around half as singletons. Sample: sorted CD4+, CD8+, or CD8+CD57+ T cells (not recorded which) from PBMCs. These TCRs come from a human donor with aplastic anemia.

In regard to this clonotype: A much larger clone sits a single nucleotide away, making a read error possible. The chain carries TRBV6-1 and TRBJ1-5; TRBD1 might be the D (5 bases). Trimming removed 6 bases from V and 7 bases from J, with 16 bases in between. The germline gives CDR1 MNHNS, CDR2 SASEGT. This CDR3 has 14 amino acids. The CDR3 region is CASSLSEGKQPQHF. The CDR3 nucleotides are TGTGCCAGCAGCCTCTCGGAGGGGAAACAGCCCCAGCATTTT.

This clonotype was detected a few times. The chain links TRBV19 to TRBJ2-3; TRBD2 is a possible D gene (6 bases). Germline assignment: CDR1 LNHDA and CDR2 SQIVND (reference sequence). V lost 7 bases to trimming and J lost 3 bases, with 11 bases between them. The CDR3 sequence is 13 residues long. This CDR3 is CASTVGRTDTQYF. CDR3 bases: TGTGCCAGTACGGTGGGGAGGACAGATACGCAGTATTTT.

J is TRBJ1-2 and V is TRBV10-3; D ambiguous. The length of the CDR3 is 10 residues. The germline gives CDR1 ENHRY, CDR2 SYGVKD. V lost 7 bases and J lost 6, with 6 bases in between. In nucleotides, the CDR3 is TGTGCCATCAAGGGAGATGGCTACACCTTC. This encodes CAIKGDGYTF.

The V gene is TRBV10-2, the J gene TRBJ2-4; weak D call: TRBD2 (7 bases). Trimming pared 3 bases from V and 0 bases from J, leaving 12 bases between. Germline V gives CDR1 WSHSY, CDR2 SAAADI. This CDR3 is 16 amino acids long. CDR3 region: CASSDWGGLAKNIQYF. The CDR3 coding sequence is TGCGCCAGCAGTGATTGGGGGGGCCTAGCCAAAAACATTCAGTACTTC.

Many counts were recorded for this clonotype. The CDR3 region has the DNA TGTGCCAGCAGCCAAGCATCAGACTATGGCTACACCTTC. Its translation is CASSQASDYGYTF. The chain has TRBV3-1 and TRBJ1-2; D gene unclear. The CDR3 runs to 13 residues. Trimming cost V 1 base and J 3 bases, with 6 bases left between them. Germline CDR1 LGHDT, CDR2 YNNKEL (reference sequence).

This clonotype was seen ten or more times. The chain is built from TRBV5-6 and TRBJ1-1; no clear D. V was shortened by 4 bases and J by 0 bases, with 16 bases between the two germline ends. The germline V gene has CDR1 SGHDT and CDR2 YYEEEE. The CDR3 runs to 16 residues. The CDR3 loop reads CASSKWAEEMNTEAFF. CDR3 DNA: TGTGCCAGCAGCAAGTGGGCTGAAGAAATGAACACTGAAGCTTTCTTT.

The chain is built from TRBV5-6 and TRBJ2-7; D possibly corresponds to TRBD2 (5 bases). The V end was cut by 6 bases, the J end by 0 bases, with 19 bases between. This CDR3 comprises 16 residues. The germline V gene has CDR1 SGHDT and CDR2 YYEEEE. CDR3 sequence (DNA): TGTGCCAGCACCGACTGGCTAGCTGTGAGCTCCTACGAGCAGTACTTC. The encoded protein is CASTDWLAVSSYEQYF. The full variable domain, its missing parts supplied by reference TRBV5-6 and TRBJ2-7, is DAGVTQSPTHLIKTRGQQVTLRCSPKSGHDTVSWYQQALGQGPQFIFQYYEEEERQRGNFPDRFSGHQFPNYSSELNVNALLLGDSALYLCASTDWLAVSSYEQYFGPGTRLTVT.

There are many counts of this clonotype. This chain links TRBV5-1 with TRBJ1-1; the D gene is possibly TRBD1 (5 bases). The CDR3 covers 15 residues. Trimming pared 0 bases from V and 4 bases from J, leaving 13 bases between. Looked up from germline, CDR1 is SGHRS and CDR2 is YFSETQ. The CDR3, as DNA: TGCGCCAGCAGCTTGGCGGGTCCGGGGACCACTGAAGCTTTCTTT. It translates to CASSLAGPGTTEAFF. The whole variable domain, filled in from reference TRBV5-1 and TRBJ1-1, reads KAGVTQTPRYLIKTRGQQVTLSCSPISGHRSVSWYQQTPGQGLQFLFEYFSETQRNKGNFPGRFSGRQFSNSRSEMNVSTLELGDSALYLCASSLAGPGTTEAFFGQGTRLTVV.

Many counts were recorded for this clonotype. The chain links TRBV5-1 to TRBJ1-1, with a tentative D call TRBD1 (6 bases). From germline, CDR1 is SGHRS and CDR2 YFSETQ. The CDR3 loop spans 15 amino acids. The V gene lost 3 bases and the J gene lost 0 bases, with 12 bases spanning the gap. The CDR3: CASSWDGGMNTEAFF. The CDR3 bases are TGCGCCAGCAGCTGGGACGGGGGCATGAACACTGAAGCTTTCTTT.

This chain's CDR3 is CASSINQGVGVGNTIYF. CDR3 DNA sequence: TGTGCCAGCAGCATAAATCAGGGGGTAGGAGTTGGAAACACCATATATTTT. The genes are TRBV6-1 and TRBJ1-3; 7 bases are shared with TRBD1. Germline values: CDR1 MNHNS, CDR2 SASEGT. J lost 3 bases, V lost 6 bases, and 14 bases had no gene match. This CDR3 comprises 17 residues.

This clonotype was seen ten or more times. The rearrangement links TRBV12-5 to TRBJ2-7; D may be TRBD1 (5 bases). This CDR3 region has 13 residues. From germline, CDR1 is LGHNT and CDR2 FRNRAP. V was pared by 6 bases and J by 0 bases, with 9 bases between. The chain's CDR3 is CASGTDSSYEQYF. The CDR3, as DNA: TGTGCTAGTGGAACCGACAGCTCCTACGAGCAGTACTTC. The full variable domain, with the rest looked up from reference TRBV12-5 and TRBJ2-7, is DARVTQTPRHKVTEMGQEVTMRCQPILGHNTVFWYRQTMMQGLELLAYFRNRAPLDDSGMPKDRFSAEMPDATLATLKIQPSEPRDSAVYFCASGTDSSYEQYFGPGTRLTVT.

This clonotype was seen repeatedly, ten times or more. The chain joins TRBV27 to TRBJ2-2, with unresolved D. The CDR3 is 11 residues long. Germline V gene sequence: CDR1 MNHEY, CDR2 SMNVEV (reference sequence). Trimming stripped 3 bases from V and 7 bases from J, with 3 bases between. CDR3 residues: CASSFSGELFF. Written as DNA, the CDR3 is TGTGCCAGCAGTTTCAGCGGGGAGCTGTTTTTT.

CDR3 protein: CASSQTTGKADTQYF. The CDR3 nucleotides are TGTGCCAGCAGCCAAACAACAGGGAAAGCAGATACGCAGTATTTT. The chain uses TRBV24-1 and TRBJ2-3; D is perhaps TRBD1 (6 bases). V lost 11 bases, J lost 4 bases, and 21 bases lay in between. The CDR3 loop spans 15 amino acids. Germline CDR1 is KGHDR and CDR2 is SFDVKD.

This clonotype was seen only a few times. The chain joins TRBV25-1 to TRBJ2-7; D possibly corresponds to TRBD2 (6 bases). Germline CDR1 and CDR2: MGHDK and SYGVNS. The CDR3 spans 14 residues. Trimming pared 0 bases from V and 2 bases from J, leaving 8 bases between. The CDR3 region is CASSEYGGTYEQYF. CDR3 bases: TGTGCCAGCAGTGAATATGGGGGGACCTACGAGCAGTACTTC.

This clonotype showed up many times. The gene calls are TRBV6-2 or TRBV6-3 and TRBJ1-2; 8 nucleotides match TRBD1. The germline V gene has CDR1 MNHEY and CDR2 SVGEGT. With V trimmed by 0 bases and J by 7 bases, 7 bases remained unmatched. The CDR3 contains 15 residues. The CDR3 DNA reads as TGTGCCAGCAGTTACTCCCGCCAGGGGGCAGGTGGCTACACCTTC. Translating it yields CASSYSRQGAGGYTF.

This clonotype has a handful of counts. The CDR3 is CASSFDLPTDTQYF. The DNA of the CDR3 is TGTGCCAGCAGTTTTGACCTCCCCACAGATACGCAGTATTTT. This sequence joins TRBV27 and TRBJ2-3; D gene unclear. Deletions cut 3 bases from V and 2 bases from J, with 9 bases between. The CDR3 extends over 14 amino acids. Germline V lookup: CDR1 MNHEY, CDR2 SMNVEV (reference sequence).

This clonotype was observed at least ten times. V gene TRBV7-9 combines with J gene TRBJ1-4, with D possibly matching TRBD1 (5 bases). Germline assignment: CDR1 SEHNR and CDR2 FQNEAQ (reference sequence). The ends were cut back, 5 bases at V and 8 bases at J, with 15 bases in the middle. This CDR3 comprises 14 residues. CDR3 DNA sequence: TGTGCCAGCAGCCTCGCCCGGGGGAGGGAAAAACTGTTTTTT. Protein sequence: CASSLARGREKLFF. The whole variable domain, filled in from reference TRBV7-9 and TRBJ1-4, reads DTGVSQNPRHKITKRGQNVTFRCDPISEHNRLYWYRQTLGQGPEFLTYFQNEAQLEKSRLLSDRFSAERPKGSFSTLEIQRTEQGDSAMYLCASSLARGREKLFFGSGTQLSVL.

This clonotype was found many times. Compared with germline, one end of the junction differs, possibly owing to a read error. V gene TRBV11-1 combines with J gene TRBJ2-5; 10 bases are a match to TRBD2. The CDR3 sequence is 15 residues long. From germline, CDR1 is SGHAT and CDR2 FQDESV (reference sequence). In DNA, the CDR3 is TGTGCCAGCAGCCTAGCGGGAGCCATGCATGGAACCCAGTACTTC. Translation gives CASSLAGAMHGTQYF.

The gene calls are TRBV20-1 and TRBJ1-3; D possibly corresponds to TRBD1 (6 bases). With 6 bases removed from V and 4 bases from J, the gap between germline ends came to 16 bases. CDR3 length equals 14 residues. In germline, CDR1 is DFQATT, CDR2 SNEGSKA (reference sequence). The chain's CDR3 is CSAADRSEGNTIYF. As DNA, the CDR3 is TGCAGTGCGGCAGACAGGTCAGAGGGAAACACCATATATTTT.

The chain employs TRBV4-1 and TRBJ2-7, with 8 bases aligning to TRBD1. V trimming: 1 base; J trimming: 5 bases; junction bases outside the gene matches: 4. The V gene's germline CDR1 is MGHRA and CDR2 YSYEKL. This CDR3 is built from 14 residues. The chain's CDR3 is CASSQGRGQNEQYF. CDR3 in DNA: TGCGCCAGCAGCCAAGGCAGGGGGCAAAACGAGCAGTACTTC.

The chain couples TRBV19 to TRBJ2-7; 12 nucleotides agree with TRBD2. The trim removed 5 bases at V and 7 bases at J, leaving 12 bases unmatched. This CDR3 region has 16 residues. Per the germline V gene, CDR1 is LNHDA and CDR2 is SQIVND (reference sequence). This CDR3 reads CASSPPYGLAGLEQYF. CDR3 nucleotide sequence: TGTGCCAGTAGTCCGCCGTACGGACTAGCGGGACTTGAGCAGTACTTC.

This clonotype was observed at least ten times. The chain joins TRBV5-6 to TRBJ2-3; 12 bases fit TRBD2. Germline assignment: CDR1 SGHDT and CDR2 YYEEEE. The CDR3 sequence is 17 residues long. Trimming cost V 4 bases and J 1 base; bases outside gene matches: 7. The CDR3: CASSRRTSGTRTDTQYF. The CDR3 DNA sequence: TGTGCCAGCAGCCGACGGACTAGCGGGACGCGCACAGATACGCAGTATTTT.

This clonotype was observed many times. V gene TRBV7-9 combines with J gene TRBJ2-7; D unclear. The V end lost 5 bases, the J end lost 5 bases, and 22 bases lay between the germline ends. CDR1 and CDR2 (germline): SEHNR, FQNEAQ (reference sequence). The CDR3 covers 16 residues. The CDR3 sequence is CASSLEVFSDGDEQYF. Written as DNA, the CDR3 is TGTGCCAGCAGCCTCGAGGTGTTCTCGGACGGCGACGAGCAGTACTTC.

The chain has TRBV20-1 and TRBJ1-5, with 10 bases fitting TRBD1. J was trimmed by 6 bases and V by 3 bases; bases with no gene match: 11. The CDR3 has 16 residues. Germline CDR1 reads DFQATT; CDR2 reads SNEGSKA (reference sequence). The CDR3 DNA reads TGCAGTGCTAGGGCCGGGACAGGGGTAGCAGGTCAGCCCCAGCATTTT. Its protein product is CSARAGTGVAGQPQHF.

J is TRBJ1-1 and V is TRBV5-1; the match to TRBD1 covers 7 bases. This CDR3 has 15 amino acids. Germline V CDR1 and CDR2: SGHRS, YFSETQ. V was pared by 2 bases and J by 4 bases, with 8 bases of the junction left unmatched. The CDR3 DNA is TGCGCCAGCAGCTTTGAACAGGGGTTGATCACTGAAGCTTTCTTT. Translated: CASSFEQGLITEAFF. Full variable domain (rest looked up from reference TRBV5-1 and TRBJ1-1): KAGVTQTPRYLIKTRGQQVTLSCSPISGHRSVSWYQQTPGQGLQFLFEYFSETQRNKGNFPGRFSGRQFSNSRSEMNVSTLELGDSALYLCASSFEQGLITEAFFGQGTRLTVV.

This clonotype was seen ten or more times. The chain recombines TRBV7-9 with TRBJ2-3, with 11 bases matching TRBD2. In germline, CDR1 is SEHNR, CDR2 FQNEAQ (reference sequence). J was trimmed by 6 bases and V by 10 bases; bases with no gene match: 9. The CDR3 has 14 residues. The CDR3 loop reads CATPVAGGLDTQYF. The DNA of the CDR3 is TGTGCCACGCCCGTAGCGGGGGGGCTTGATACGCAGTATTTT.

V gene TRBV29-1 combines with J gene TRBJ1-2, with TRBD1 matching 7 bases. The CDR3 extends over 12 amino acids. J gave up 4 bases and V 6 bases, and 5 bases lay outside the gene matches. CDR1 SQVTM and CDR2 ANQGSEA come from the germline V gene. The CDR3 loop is CSVGGTAYGYTF. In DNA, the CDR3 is TGCAGCGTCGGGGGGACAGCCTATGGCTACACCTTC.

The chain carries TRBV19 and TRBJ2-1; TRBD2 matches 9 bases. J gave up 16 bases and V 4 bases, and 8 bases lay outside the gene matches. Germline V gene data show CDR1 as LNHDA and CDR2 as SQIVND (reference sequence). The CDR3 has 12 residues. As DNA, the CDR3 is TGTGCCAGTAGTACGGAACCGGGACTAGCTTTCTTC. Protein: CASSTEPGLAFF.